Listed below are T cell receptor beta chains from one sample, sequenced in a study of CD8+ T cells in alopecia areata. Sequencing used immunoSEQ multiplex PCR; TCRdb keeps in-frame clones, though not all of them. The data contain approximately 200,000 clones, about three fifths of them singletons. The sequenced sample was CD4+ T cells sorted from blood, obtained at week 4, from a patient treated with tofacitinib. The receptors shown here come from a human donor with alopecia areata. CDR3s include the opening cysteine and the closing phenylalanine or tryptophan.

V gene,J gene,CDR3 protein
TRBV4-3,TRBJ2-4,CASSQDGGLSDIQYF
TRBV5-1,TRBJ2-1,CASRRPSYNEQFF
TRBV27,TRBJ2-7,CASSFDRRYGQYF
TRBV27,TRBJ2-5,CASSSRLAGATLFTKETQYF
TRBV4-1,TRBJ2-5,CASSQDQSIGETQYF
TRBV5-4,TRBJ2-1,CASSLDPSGGAIEQFF
TRBV6-1,TRBJ2-2,CASSETGQSTGELFF
TRBV7-9,TRBJ2-5,CASSLGPGSLQETQYF
TRBV29-1,TRBJ1-2,CSVWDRTSGYGYTF
TRBV7-2,TRBJ1-6,CASSFYNSPLHF
TRBV15,TRBJ1-4,CATSRSNRGTNEKLFF
TRBV29-1,TRBJ2-1,CSVGGSLLAYEQFF
TRBV27,TRBJ1-2,CASSFGQGFSYGYTF
TRBV13,TRBJ2-6,CATHKSGLGANVLTF
TRBV27,TRBJ2-7,CASSAPGTGSYEQYF
TRBV9,TRBJ2-2,CASSASSGTNTGELFF
TRBV29-1,TRBJ2-3,CSAIRDHLYTQYF
TRBV4-1,TRBJ1-2,CASSQPVQGNYGYTF
TRBV11-3,TRBJ2-3,CASSLVMSGQGDTQYF
TRBV30,TRBJ1-5,CAWSVGDPRNGNQPQHF
TRBV18,TRBJ2-1,CASSPMGLAGNYNEQFF
TRBV7-9,TRBJ2-2,CASSRSGAGNTGELFF
TRBV2,TRBJ2-7,CASSPQGIAEQYF
TRBV30,TRBJ1-1,CAWNDRGGTEAFF
TRBV4-2,TRBJ1-1,CASSQVGRPNTEAFF
TRBV6-6,TRBJ2-5,CASSYAGDLEETQYF
TRBV6-5,TRBJ2-7,CASSRSGGSPYEQYF
TRBV6-5,TRBJ1-5,CASRPQGGGNQPQHF
TRBV11-2,TRBJ2-3,CASSLTGVVDTQYF
TRBV29-1,TRBJ1-1,CSVDPGRGNTEAFF
TRBV30,TRBJ1-5,CAWSRNSPAGPQHF